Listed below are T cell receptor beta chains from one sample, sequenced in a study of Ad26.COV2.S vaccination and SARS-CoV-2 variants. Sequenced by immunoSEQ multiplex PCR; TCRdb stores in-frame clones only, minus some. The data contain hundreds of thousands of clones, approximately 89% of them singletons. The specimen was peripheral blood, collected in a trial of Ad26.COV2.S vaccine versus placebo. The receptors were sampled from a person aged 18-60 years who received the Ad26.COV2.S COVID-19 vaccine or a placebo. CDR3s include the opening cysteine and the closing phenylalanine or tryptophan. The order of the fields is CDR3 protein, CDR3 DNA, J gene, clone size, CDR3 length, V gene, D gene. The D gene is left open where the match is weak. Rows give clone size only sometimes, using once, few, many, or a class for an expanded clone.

CDR3 protein: CASSHSTWRSNTEAFF
CDR3 DNA: TGCGCCAGCAGCCACTCCACGTGGCGATCGAACACTGAAGCTTTCTTT
J gene: TRBJ1-1
clone size: -
CDR3 length: 16
V gene: TRBV4-3
D gene: -

CDR3 protein: CASSLYANVLTF
CDR3 DNA: TGTGCCAGCAGTCTGTACGCCAACGTCCTGACTTTC
J gene: TRBJ2-6
clone size: once
CDR3 length: 12
V gene: TRBV2
D gene: -

CDR3 protein: CASSQDGAGEQFF
CDR3 DNA: TGTGCCAGCAGCCAAGATGGAGCGGGTGAGCAGTTCTTC
J gene: TRBJ2-1
clone size: -
CDR3 length: 13
V gene: TRBV3-1/TRBV3-2
D gene: -

CDR3 protein: CASSHPDFLREKLFF
CDR3 DNA: TGCGCCAGCAGCCACCCAGACTTCCTAAGGGAAAAACTGTTTTTT
J gene: TRBJ1-4
clone size: -
CDR3 length: 15
V gene: TRBV4-1
D gene: -

CDR3 protein: CASTEGGRGATEAFF
CDR3 DNA: TGTGCCAGCACCGAGGGGGGGAGAGGGGCCACTGAAGCTTTCTTT
J gene: TRBJ1-1
clone size: -
CDR3 length: 15
V gene: TRBV28
D gene: -

CDR3 protein: CASSLDRGRNEQFF
CDR3 DNA: TGTGCCAGCAGCTTAGATCGGGGTCGAAATGAGCAGTTCTTC
J gene: TRBJ2-1
clone size: -
CDR3 length: 14
V gene: TRBV11-3
D gene: -

CDR3 protein: CASSFFRVHQPQHF
CDR3 DNA: TGTGCCAGCAGTTTTTTCAGGGTGCACCAGCCCCAGCATTTT
J gene: TRBJ1-5
clone size: -
CDR3 length: 14
V gene: TRBV28
D gene: -

CDR3 protein: CASSLGSHSYEQYF
CDR3 DNA: TGTGCCAGCAGCTTAGGGTCCCACTCCTACGAGCAGTACTTC
J gene: TRBJ2-7
clone size: -
CDR3 length: 14
V gene: TRBV11-2
D gene: -

CDR3 protein: CASSPPIVTDTQYF
CDR3 DNA: TGTGCCAGCTCACCACCGATAGTAACAGATACGCAGTATTTT
J gene: TRBJ2-3
clone size: -
CDR3 length: 14
V gene: TRBV18
D gene: -

CDR3 protein: CASSLVVDNEQFF
CDR3 DNA: TGCGCCAGCAGCTTGGTTGTGGACAATGAGCAGTTCTTC
J gene: TRBJ2-1
clone size: -
CDR3 length: 13
V gene: TRBV5-1
D gene: -

CDR3 protein: CASSLGFGGRYNEQFF
CDR3 DNA: TGTGCCAGCAGCTTAGGGTTCGGCGGGCGATACAATGAGCAGTTCTTC
J gene: TRBJ2-1
clone size: -
CDR3 length: 16
V gene: TRBV7-9
D gene: -

CDR3 protein: CASSIVGTDNNSPLHF
CDR3 DNA: TGCGCCAGCAGCATAGTCGGGACAGATAATAATTCACCCCTCCACTTT
J gene: TRBJ1-6
clone size: -
CDR3 length: 16
V gene: TRBV5-1
D gene: TRBD1

CDR3 protein: CATSTRTAPEQFF
CDR3 DNA: TGTGCCACCAGCACCCGGACAGCACCAGAGCAGTTCTTC
J gene: TRBJ2-1
clone size: -
CDR3 length: 13
V gene: TRBV15
D gene: -

CDR3 protein: CASSPGQNQPQHF
CDR3 DNA: TGCGCCAGCAGCCCAGGACAGAATCAGCCCCAGCATTTT
J gene: TRBJ1-5
clone size: -
CDR3 length: 13
V gene: TRBV5-1
D gene: -

CDR3 protein: CASSEGQGYGYTF
CDR3 DNA: TGTGCCAGCAGTGAGGGACAGGGCTATGGCTACACCTTC
J gene: TRBJ1-2
clone size: -
CDR3 length: 13
V gene: TRBV28
D gene: TRBD1

CDR3 protein: CASSLWGTNEQFF
CDR3 DNA: TGCGCCAGCAGCTTGTGGGGTACCAATGAGCAGTTCTTC
J gene: TRBJ2-1
clone size: -
CDR3 length: 13
V gene: TRBV5-1
D gene: -

CDR3 protein: CASSAGGRGNEKLFF
CDR3 DNA: TGCGCCAGCAGCGCGGGGGGGCGAGGGAATGAAAAACTGTTTTTT
J gene: TRBJ1-4
clone size: -
CDR3 length: 15
V gene: TRBV4-1
D gene: -

CDR3 protein: CATSRRGQAGTEAFF
CDR3 DNA: TGTGCCACCAGCAGGAGAGGACAGGCGGGGACTGAAGCTTTCTTT
J gene: TRBJ1-1
clone size: -
CDR3 length: 15
V gene: TRBV15
D gene: TRBD1

CDR3 protein: CATSNPQDPGYNEQFF
CDR3 DNA: TGTGCCACCAGCAACCCACAGGACCCGGGGTACAATGAGCAGTTCTTC
J gene: TRBJ2-1
clone size: -
CDR3 length: 16
V gene: TRBV24-1
D gene: -

CDR3 protein: CASSPTSGMGTQYF
CDR3 DNA: TGTGCCAGTAGTCCGACTAGCGGGATGGGGACCCAGTACTTC
J gene: TRBJ2-5
clone size: few
CDR3 length: 14
V gene: TRBV19
D gene: TRBD2

CDR3 protein: CASSYDQTTWGYTF
CDR3 DNA: TGTGCCAGCAGTTACGATCAGACTACCTGGGGCTACACCTTC
J gene: TRBJ1-2
clone size: -
CDR3 length: 14
V gene: TRBV6-2/TRBV6-3
D gene: -

CDR3 protein: CASSLTRDYEQYF
CDR3 DNA: TGTGCCAGCAGCCTGACTCGGGACTACGAGCAGTACTTC
J gene: TRBJ2-7
clone size: few
CDR3 length: 13
V gene: TRBV5-6
D gene: -

CDR3 protein: CSASASTNEKLFF
CDR3 DNA: TGCAGTGCTAGTGCCAGTACTAATGAAAAACTGTTTTTT
J gene: TRBJ1-4
clone size: -
CDR3 length: 13
V gene: TRBV20-1
D gene: -

CDR3 protein: CASSSQGFGEAFF
CDR3 DNA: TGTGCCAGCAGCTCCCAGGGTTTCGGTGAAGCTTTCTTT
J gene: TRBJ1-1
clone size: -
CDR3 length: 13
V gene: TRBV7-8
D gene: -

CDR3 protein: CASVWVANTEAFF
CDR3 DNA: TGTGCCAGCGTCTGGGTTGCGAACACTGAAGCTTTCTTT
J gene: TRBJ1-1
clone size: -
CDR3 length: 13
V gene: TRBV12-3/TRBV12-4
D gene: -

CDR3 protein: CATSDPGQGENNEQFF
CDR3 DNA: TGTGCCACCAGTGACCCGGGACAGGGAGAGAACAATGAGCAGTTCTTC
J gene: TRBJ2-1
clone size: -
CDR3 length: 16
V gene: TRBV24-1
D gene: TRBD1

CDR3 protein: CASSERHLRTDTQYF
CDR3 DNA: TGTGCCAGCAGTGAGCGACACCTTAGGACAGATACGCAGTATTTT
J gene: TRBJ2-3
clone size: -
CDR3 length: 15
V gene: TRBV2
D gene: -

CDR3 protein: CASSWDRESEQYF
CDR3 DNA: TGTGCCAGCAGCTGGGACAGGGAGAGCGAGCAGTACTTC
J gene: TRBJ2-7
clone size: -
CDR3 length: 13
V gene: TRBV5-6
D gene: TRBD1

CDR3 protein: CASSLTGGAKVNEQFF
CDR3 DNA: TGTGCCAGCAGCTTAACGGGCGGGGCCAAGGTCAATGAGCAGTTCTTC
J gene: TRBJ2-1
clone size: -
CDR3 length: 16
V gene: TRBV7-3
D gene: -

CDR3 protein: CASGLGFLGAGELFF
CDR3 DNA: TGTGCCAGCGGCTTAGGGTTCTTGGGGGCCGGGGAGCTGTTTTTT
J gene: TRBJ2-2
clone size: -
CDR3 length: 15
V gene: TRBV5-6
D gene: -

CDR3 protein: CASRDGQGGSSPLHF
CDR3 DNA: TGTGCCAGCAGGGACGGACAGGGGGGATCTTCACCCCTCCACTTT
J gene: TRBJ1-6
clone size: once
CDR3 length: 15
V gene: TRBV6-5
D gene: TRBD1

CDR3 protein: CASSSPVLGPNSPLHF
CDR3 DNA: TGTGCCAGCAGCTCCCCTGTGTTGGGCCCGAATTCACCCCTCCACTTT
J gene: TRBJ1-6
clone size: few
CDR3 length: 16
V gene: TRBV7-9
D gene: -